The rows below give T cell receptor beta chains drawn from one sample of a study of T cells in localized non-small cell lung cancer. Sequenced by immunoSEQ multiplex PCR; TCRdb stores in-frame clones only, minus some. The sample lists about 52,000 clones, about 87% occurring once. Material: PBMCs, obtained before any cancer treatment. All receptors come from a female donor with stage II lung adenocarcinoma. Both conserved end residues are part of each CDR3. A D gene is named only where the DNA matches it firmly. Clone size is stated in some rows and not others, as once, few, many or a class when expanded.

size	D	V	J	CDR3	DNA
NA	NA	TRBV9	TRBJ2-3	CASSPLLLAGRSDTQYF	TGTGCCAGCAGCCCTCTCCTCCTAGCCGGGCGGTCAGATACGCAGTATTTT
NA	NA	TRBV27	TRBJ2-5	CASSYRVRETQYF	TGTGCCAGCAGTTACAGGGTTCGCGAGACCCAGTACTTC
NA	NA	TRBV7-2	TRBJ2-5	CASSLQRETQYF	TGTGCCAGCAGCTTACAGAGAGAGACCCAGTACTTC
once	NA	TRBV5-1	TRBJ1-1	CASSSKDVANTEAFF	TGCGCCAGCAGCTCCAAGGACGTCGCGAACACTGAAGCTTTCTTT
NA	NA	TRBV6-5	TRBJ2-3	CASSPEGDTQYF	TGTGCCAGCAGTCCGGAGGGTGATACGCAGTATTTT
NA	NA	TRBV27	TRBJ2-5	CASSRNQETQYF	TGTGCCAGCAGCCGTAACCAAGAGACCCAGTACTTC
NA	TRBD2	TRBV29-1	TRBJ2-3	CSVAGETDTQYF	TGCAGCGTAGCGGGGGAGACAGATACGCAGTATTTT
once	NA	TRBV5-1	TRBJ2-2	CASSLEVTGELFF	TGCGCCAGCAGCTTGGAAGTTACCGGGGAGCTGTTTTTT
once	TRBD1	TRBV19	TRBJ2-7	CASKKGGQGTYEQYF	TGTGCCAGTAAAAAGGGGGGACAGGGGACCTACGAGCAGTACTTC
NA	TRBD1	TRBV5-1	TRBJ1-1	CASSDQGEANTEAFF	TGCGCCAGCTCCGACCAGGGGGAGGCGAACACTGAAGCTTTCTTT
NA	NA	TRBV11-2	TRBJ1-1	CASSLEVADTEAFF	TGTGCCAGCAGCTTAGAAGTGGCGGACACTGAAGCTTTCTTT
NA	NA	TRBV29-1	TRBJ2-7	CGVFMGTYEQYF	TGCGGCGTGTTCATGGGAACCTACGAGCAGTACTTC
NA	NA	TRBV2	TRBJ1-5	CASSAQGLNQPQHF	TGTGCCAGCAGCGCTCAGGGGCTCAATCAGCCCCAGCATTTT
NA	TRBD1	TRBV5-1	TRBJ1-5	CASSPSTGGRQPQHF	TGCGCCAGCAGCCCTTCGACAGGGGGGCGGCAGCCCCAGCATTTT
NA	NA	TRBV5-6	TRBJ1-1	CASSHQWVAEAFF	TGTGCCAGCAGCCATCAGTGGGTTGCTGAAGCTTTCTTT
NA	TRBD1	TRBV19	TRBJ1-3	CASIRTGWGSGNTIYF	TGTGCCAGTATTCGGACAGGATGGGGCTCTGGAAACACCATATATTTT
NA	TRBD1	TRBV28	TRBJ1-1	CASTPTGTGRTEAFF	TGTGCCAGCACTCCCACCGGGACAGGGAGGACTGAAGCTTTCTTT
few	NA	TRBV2	TRBJ1-1	CASSGGREGSAFF	TGTGCCAGCAGTGGCGGCAGGGAGGGCTCAGCTTTCTTT
few	NA	TRBV10-2	TRBJ2-7	CASSESYSYEQYF	TGCGCCAGCAGTGAGTCCTACAGTTACGAGCAGTACTTC
NA	NA	TRBV14	TRBJ1-2	CASSQPGRYGYTF	TGTGCCAGCAGCCAGCCGGGCCGCTATGGCTACACCTTC
many	NA	TRBV15	TRBJ2-2	CATSNTYTGELFF	TGTGCCACCAGCAATACTTACACCGGGGAGCTGTTTTTT
NA	TRBD2	TRBV30	TRBJ2-1	CAWRASGGYNEQFF	TGTGCCTGGAGAGCTAGCGGGGGCTACAATGAGCAGTTCTTC
NA	NA	TRBV7-9	TRBJ2-1	CASSPGPNEQFF	TGTGCCAGCAGCCCCGGACCCAATGAGCAGTTCTTC
NA	TRBD2	TRBV27	TRBJ2-7	CASTDGGAGEQYF	TGTGCCAGCACGGACGGGGGGGCGGGCGAGCAGTACTTC
NA	NA	TRBV7-9	TRBJ2-5	CASSPPGGGRETQYF	TGTGCCAGCAGCCCGCCTGGGGGGGGCCGAGAGACCCAGTACTTC
NA	NA	TRBV7-3	TRBJ1-2	CASSFELLHTF	TGTGCCAGCAGCTTCGAACTCCTGCACACCTTC
NA	NA	TRBV5-6	TRBJ1-2	CASSPQGGGYGYTF	TGTGCCAGCAGCCCACAGGGAGGCGGCTATGGCTACACCTTC
NA	NA	TRBV7-9	TRBJ2-2	CASSLAPGTTNTGELFF	TGTGCCAGCAGCTTAGCGCCTGGGACAACGAACACCGGGGAGCTGTTTTTT
NA	NA	TRBV14	TRBJ1-3	CASSQRSPSSGNTIYF	TGTGCCAGCAGCCAACGTAGTCCGAGCTCTGGAAACACCATATATTTT
NA	NA	TRBV2	TRBJ2-6	CASSERAGAGANVLTF	TGTGCCAGCAGTGAAAGGGCAGGGGCTGGGGCCAACGTCCTGACTTTC
NA	TRBD2	TRBV2	TRBJ2-2	CASSEAPAVAGALANTGELFF	TGTGCCAGCAGTGAAGCGCCCGCCGTAGCGGGGGCCCTCGCGAACACCGGGGAGCTGTTTTTT
few	NA	TRBV5-1	TRBJ1-3	CASSPRESSGNTIYF	TGCGCCAGCAGCCCGCGCGAGAGCTCTGGAAACACCATATATTTT
NA	TRBD1	TRBV18	TRBJ1-5	CASSPVSQGASNQPQHF	TGTGCCAGCTCACCAGTTTCCCAGGGGGCAAGCAATCAGCCCCAGCATTTT
NA	NA	TRBV10-3	TRBJ1-5	CAISESAARDLNQPQHF	TGTGCCATCAGTGAGTCTGCCGCGCGCGACCTCAATCAGCCCCAGCATTTT
once	TRBD2	TRBV19	TRBJ2-1	CASSIYRGGANNEQFF	TGTGCCAGTAGTATATATCGCGGGGGGGCTAACAATGAGCAGTTCTTC
NA	NA	TRBV5-1	TRBJ2-3	CASSLGSASQDTQYF	TGCGCCAGCAGCTTGGGCTCAGCCAGCCAAGATACGCAGTATTTT